The sequence of this T cell receptor beta chain was determined in a study of cytomegalovirus exposure and HLA in healthy donors. Notes on the study in general: Most TCR sequences proved rare, with some public TCRs found in many donors.

This clone occurred a few times. The antigen is not known. The germline gives CDR1 SGHTA, CDR2 FQGNSA. V dropped 1 base and J dropped 2 bases, with 18 bases sitting between them. The CDR3 covers 17 residues. Amplification used 60 Vbeta primers and 13 Jbeta primers. Assay used: immunoSEQ multiplex PCR; TCRdb lists only in-frame clones, some missing. Of about 130,000 clones listed, 17% were seen once; the top ten hold roughly 2.7%. The receptor's source is a female donor in good health and CMV-seropositive. The sample consisted of PBMCs. The J gene is TRBJ2-7, the V gene TRBV7-2; tentative D call: TRBD2 (7 bases). The CDR3 nucleotides read TGTGCCAGCAGCTTAGGTCCGTGGCGGGGGCCTACCTACGAGCAGTACTTC. This codes for CASSLGPWRGPTYEQYF.